The 2 T cell receptor beta chains given below trace back to one sample, sequenced in a study of sequential checkpoint blockade in melanoma. Treatment denoted: randomized to nivolumab then ipilimumab (arm A) or the reverse (arm B). Method: immunoSEQ multiplex PCR; TCRdb's copy keeps in-frame clones and lacks some. The profile shows roughly 18,000 clones, around 24% of them singletons. The material sequenced was tumor tissue (inferred from file names), taken from a patient given nivolumab and ipilimumab in sequence. These receptors all come from a human donor with melanoma.

This clone was seen repeatedly, ten times or more. The V call is TRBV11-3, the J call TRBJ1-2; 11 bases align to TRBD1. The CDR3 loop spans 15 amino acids. Germline assignment: CDR1 SGHNT and CDR2 YENEEA. The V and J ends lost 5 bases and 3 bases, in that order; junction bases with no gene match: 5. The CDR3, as DNA: TGTGCCAGCAGCCCCGGGACAGGGGGGGACTATGGCTACACCTTC. Its translation is CASSPGTGGDYGYTF. Full variable domain (rest looked up from reference TRBV11-3 and TRBJ1-2): EAGVVQSPRYKIIEKKQPVAFWCNPISGHNTLYWYLQNLGQGPELLIRYENEEAVDDSQLPKDRFSAERLKGVDSTLKIQPAELGDSAVYLCASSPGTGGDYGYTFGSGTRLTVV.

This clone was detected only a few times. The chain joins TRBV9 to TRBJ2-5; D gene unclear. V was shortened by 0 bases and J by 2 bases, with 14 bases between the two germline ends. This CDR3 is built from 16 residues. CDR1 is SGDLS and CDR2 is YYNGEE in the germline V gene. The CDR3 spells CASSVEVQGFQETQYF. The CDR3 coding sequence is TGTGCCAGCAGCGTAGAGGTACAAGGGTTTCAAGAGACCCAGTACTTC. Supplemented by reference TRBV9 and TRBJ2-5, the full variable domain reads DSGVTQTPKHLITATGQRVTLRCSPRSGDLSVYWYQQSLDQGLQFLIQYYNGEERAKGNILERFSAQQFPDLHSELNLSSLELGDSALYFCASSVEVQGFQETQYFGPGTRLLVL.